Below are 19 T cell receptor beta chains sequenced from a single sample in a study of blood T cell repertoires in COVID-19. Assay used: immunoSEQ multiplex PCR; TCRdb lists only in-frame clones, some missing. The profile shows tens of thousands of clones, 55% to 75% of them singletons. Sequenced input: peripheral blood. These receptors all come from a man older than 75 with acute or convalescent COVID-19.

This chain links TRBV5-5 with TRBJ2-7; a weak D match, TRBD1 (6 bases). CDR1 is SGHKS and CDR2 is YYEKEE in the germline V gene (reference sequence). The CDR3 runs to 13 residues. Deletions cut 2 bases from V and 2 bases from J, with 8 bases between. The CDR3 DNA sequence: TGTGCCAGCAGCTTCACAGGGACCTACGAGCAGTACTTC. Translating it yields CASSFTGTYEQYF.

The chain carries TRBV7-9 and TRBJ2-7; D is uncertain. The V gene lost 5 bases and the J gene lost 5 bases, with 13 bases spanning the gap. CDR3 length equals 13 residues. Germline CDR1 SEHNR, CDR2 FQNEAQ (reference sequence). CDR3 residues: CASSQAPFDEQYF. As DNA, the CDR3 is TGTGCCAGCAGCCAGGCGCCGTTCGACGAGCAGTACTTC.

The J gene is TRBJ2-7, the V gene TRBV7-2; D might be TRBD2 (6 bases). The V gene's germline CDR1 is SGHTA and CDR2 FQGNSA. The CDR3 contains 14 residues. The V end was cut by 5 bases, the J end by 6 bases, with 17 bases between. The DNA of the CDR3 is TGTGCCAGCAGCATACCGGGACTGGTACGCGAGCAGTACTTC. This sequence encodes CASSIPGLVREQYF.

In its sample, this clone was seen a few times. The chain combines TRBV7-3 with TRBJ1-1; 10 nucleotides match TRBD1. CDR3 length: 15 amino acids. The V gene end was trimmed by 5 bases and the J gene end by 6 bases; junction bases not matched to a gene: 9. CDR1 and CDR2 (germline): SGHTA, FQGTGA. In DNA, the CDR3 is TGTGCCAGCAGCCGCCGGGACAGGGGATCCCCTGAAGCTTTCTTT. This codes for CASSRRDRGSPEAFF. Full variable domain (rest looked up from reference TRBV7-3 and TRBJ1-1): GAGVSQTPSNKVTEKGKYVELRCDPISGHTALYWYRQSLGQGPEFLIYFQGTGAADDSGLPNDRFFAVRPEGSVSTLKIQRTERGDSAVYLCASSRRDRGSPEAFFGQGTRLTVV.

The gene calls are TRBV11-3 and TRBJ1-2; 7 nucleotides line up with TRBD1. After removal of 5 bases from V and 5 bases from J, the junction contained 5 bases not matched to a gene. This CDR3 comprises 13 residues. Germline lookup yields CDR1 SGHNT and CDR2 YENEEA. CDR3 nucleotide sequence: TGTGCCAGCAGCCCGGGACAGCTTTATGGCTACACCTTC. Protein product: CASSPGQLYGYTF. The full variable domain, completed using reference TRBV11-3 and TRBJ1-2, is EAGVVQSPRYKIIEKKQPVAFWCNPISGHNTLYWYLQNLGQGPELLIRYENEEAVDDSQLPKDRFSAERLKGVDSTLKIQPAELGDSAVYLCASSPGQLYGYTFGSGTRLTVV.

This clone came up a few times. The V gene is TRBV27, the J gene TRBJ2-3; 7 bases fit TRBD2. The germline V gene encodes CDR1 MNHEY and CDR2 SMNVEV (reference sequence). The junction had 3 bases not matched to a gene; V was cut back by 5 bases and J by 1 base. This CDR3 contains 14 residues. The CDR3 loop is CASSTSAGTDTQYF. CDR3 DNA: TGTGCCAGCAGTACTAGCGCAGGCACAGATACGCAGTATTTT.

The chain uses TRBV5-1 and TRBJ1-1, with D perhaps TRBD1 (6 bases). V lost 3 bases and J 1 base, leaving 13 bases between the germline ends. This CDR3 comprises 15 residues. Germline assignment: CDR1 SGHRS and CDR2 YFSETQ. CDR3 in DNA: TGCGCCAGCAGCTCCTACAGGGATAGGAACACTGAAGCTTTCTTT. It yields the protein CASSSYRDRNTEAFF.

V is TRBV7-9 and J is TRBJ1-5, with D perhaps TRBD1 (5 bases). Germline V CDR1 and CDR2: SEHNR, FQNEAQ (reference sequence). Trimming shortened V by 5 bases and J by 6 bases, and 11 bases separated the two germline ends. This CDR3 is 13 amino acids long. The CDR3 region has the DNA TGTGCCAGCAGCCCACCTCAGGGTCAGCCCCAGCATTTT. Protein: CASSPPQGQPQHF. The full variable domain, rest sourced from reference TRBV7-9 and TRBJ1-5, is DTGVSQNPRHKITKRGQNVTFRCDPISEHNRLYWYRQTLGQGPEFLTYFQNEAQLEKSRLLSDRFSAERPKGSFSTLEIQRTEQGDSAMYLCASSPPQGQPQHFGDGTRLSIL.

This rearrangement joins TRBV5-1 to TRBJ2-7; D ambiguous. In germline, CDR1 is SGHRS, CDR2 YFSETQ. The CDR3 runs 14 residues. V was trimmed by 0 bases and J by 5 bases, leaving 12 bases between them. DNA for the CDR3: TGCGCCAGCAGCTTGGGAGAATCTAACGACGAGCAGTACTTC. Translating gives CASSLGESNDEQYF.

V usage is TRBV7-2 and J usage is TRBJ1-1; 7 bases are shared with TRBD1. The CDR3 consists of 14 residues. Germline V lookup: CDR1 SGHTA, CDR2 FQGNSA. The V and J ends lost 6 bases and 3 bases, in that order; junction bases with no gene match: 7. The CDR3: CASRRPGQYTEAFF. CDR3 nucleotides: TGTGCCAGCAGAAGGCCGGGACAGTACACTGAAGCTTTCTTT. The whole variable domain, filled in from reference TRBV7-2 and TRBJ1-1, reads GAGVSQSPSNKVTEKGKDVELRCDPISGHTALYWYRQSLGQGLEFLIYFQGNSAPDKSGLPSDRFSAERTGGSVSTLTIQRTQQEDSAVYLCASRRPGQYTEAFFGQGTRLTVV.

The chain uses TRBV5-4 and TRBJ1-1, with D maybe TRBD1 (6 bases). Germline loops: CDR1 SGHNT, CDR2 YYREEE (reference sequence). With 4 bases removed from V and 1 base from J, the gap between germline ends came to 11 bases. The CDR3 is made up of 14 amino acids. CDR3 coding DNA: TGTGCCAGCAGCATACAGGGCCCGAACACTGAAGCTTTCTTT. It yields the protein CASSIQGPNTEAFF.

V and J are TRBV29-1 and TRBJ2-7; TRBD1 matches 7 bases. The CDR3 is made up of 13 amino acids. Looked up from germline, CDR1 is SQVTM and CDR2 is ANQGSEA. V was pared by 8 bases and J by 5 bases, with 12 bases of the junction left unmatched. Here the CDR3 DNA reads TGCAGCACTTGGGACAGCCTGGGACACGAGCAGTACTTC. Translating it yields CSTWDSLGHEQYF.

Written as DNA, the CDR3 is TGTGCCAGCAGCCACGACAGGGAGAGTTACAATGAGCAGTTCTTC. It codes for CASSHDRESYNEQFF. This chain links TRBV7-6 with TRBJ2-1; 7 bases match TRBD1. Losses at the gene ends were 5 bases for V and 4 bases for J; bases not matched to a gene: 8. Germline V gene lookup returns CDR1 SGHVS and CDR2 FNYEAQ. The CDR3 loop spans 15 amino acids.

In its sample, this clone was seen a few times. V usage is TRBV5-1 and J usage is TRBJ1-2, with 8 positions matching TRBD1. Germline CDR1 SGHRS, CDR2 YFSETQ. Trimming cost V 4 bases and J 6 bases; bases outside gene matches: 11. The CDR3 has 15 residues. CDR3 nucleotide sequence: TGCGCCAGCAGCCCCCTCCCAGGGGGCGCGAATGGCTACACCTTC. Translating gives CASSPLPGGANGYTF.

The chain carries TRBV11-2 and TRBJ2-1; 7 bases fit TRBD1. Germline lookup yields CDR1 SGHAT and CDR2 FQNNGV. The V segment lost 5 bases and the J segment 7 bases; nucleotides outside the gene matches: 14. The CDR3 consists of 16 residues. The DNA of the CDR3 is TGTGCCAGCAGCGCTTTACAGGGGTTTGAGTGGAATGAGCAGTTCTTC. It encodes CASSALQGFEWNEQFF.

V and J are TRBV25-1 and TRBJ2-7, with 16 positions matching TRBD2. The CDR3 length is 14 residues. The V gene end was trimmed by 10 bases and the J gene end by 3 bases; junction bases not matched to a gene: 3. The germline gives CDR1 MGHDK, CDR2 SYGVNS. CDR3 bases: TGTGCCACCGGGACTAGCGGGAGGGGCTACGAGCAGTACTTC. Protein product: CATGTSGRGYEQYF.

This clone was observed once. V is TRBV6-5 and J is TRBJ1-2; 7 bases are shared with TRBD1. Looked up from germline, CDR1 is MNHEY and CDR2 is SVGAGI. V lost 4 bases to trimming and J lost 1 base; unmatched junction nucleotides: 3. This CDR3 spans 14 amino acids. The CDR3 spells CASSLGTDNYGYTF. The CDR3 DNA reads TGTGCCAGCAGTTTAGGGACAGATAACTATGGCTACACCTTC.

This chain joins TRBV7-8 and TRBJ1-6; 8 bases are shared with TRBD1. The CDR3 covers 13 residues. Germline V CDR1 and CDR2: SGHVS, FQNEAQ. Trimming cost V 6 bases and J 10 bases; bases outside gene matches: 5. CDR3 sequence reads: CASSVDRESPLHF. CDR3 DNA sequence: TGTGCCAGCAGTGTGGACAGGGAGTCACCCCTCCACTTT.

The V call is TRBV28, the J call TRBJ2-5; TRBD1 matches at 9 bases. Germline loops: CDR1 MDHEN, CDR2 SYDVKM. J lost 4 bases, V lost 6 bases, and 6 bases had no gene match. The CDR3 has 14 residues. CDR3 coding DNA: TGTGCCAGCAGAGGACAGGGGTACTCAGAGACCCAGTACTTC. Amino acid sequence: CASRGQGYSETQYF.